The 7 T cell receptor beta chains given below trace back to one sample, sequenced in a study of blood T cell repertoires in COVID-19. The data were produced by immunoSEQ multiplex PCR, yet TCRdb's version contains in-frame clones alone and is incomplete. The table includes about 410,000 clones, about 89% detected once. The sequenced sample consisted of peripheral blood. These receptors were collected from a woman between 40 and 50 years old with COVID-19, enrolled during active disease.

The rearrangement uses TRBV6-2 or TRBV6-3 and TRBJ2-7; maybe TRBD2 (5 bases). The CDR3 covers 12 residues. V lost 0 bases, J lost 7 bases, and 7 bases lay in between. Germline assignment: CDR1 MNHEY and CDR2 SVGEGT. The CDR3 spells CASSYSPGEQYF. For the CDR3, the DNA is TGTGCCAGCAGTTACTCCCCGGGAGAGCAGTACTTC.

The chain employs TRBV6-2 or TRBV6-3 and TRBJ1-4; the D gene is possibly TRBD1 (5 bases). Germline V gives CDR1 MNHEY, CDR2 SVGEGT. The CDR3 runs to 16 residues. With 4 bases removed from V and 4 bases from J, the gap between germline ends came to 16 bases. The chain's CDR3 is CASSLGFWQGNEKLFF. DNA for the CDR3: TGTGCCAGCAGTTTGGGATTCTGGCAGGGTAATGAAAAACTGTTTTTT.

The chain couples TRBV30 to TRBJ2-7, with 9 bases identical to TRBD2. The trim removed 1 base at V and 7 bases at J, leaving 5 bases unmatched. Germline CDR1 reads GTSNPN; CDR2 reads SVGIG (reference sequence). The CDR3 runs 13 residues. The CDR3 sequence: CAWSASGKGEQYF. The CDR3 nucleotides read TGTGCCTGGAGTGCTAGCGGGAAAGGAGAGCAGTACTTC.

In this sample, this clone turned up once. The gene calls are TRBV11-3 and TRBJ2-1; 15 bases map to TRBD2. CDR3 size: 19 residues. Germline V gives CDR1 SGHNT, CDR2 YENEEA. V dropped 5 bases and J dropped 3; count of bases not matched to a gene: 11. The CDR3 region is CASSPGWTSGRENYNEQFF. The CDR3 nucleotides read TGTGCCAGCAGCCCAGGGTGGACTAGCGGGAGGGAAAACTACAATGAGCAGTTCTTC.

The chain couples TRBV19 to TRBJ2-2; 11 bases align to TRBD2. V shed 5 bases and J 2 bases; nucleotides not matched to a gene: 7. Looked up from germline, CDR1 is LNHDA and CDR2 is SQIVND (reference sequence). CDR3 length: 17 residues. The CDR3 coding sequence is TGTGCCAGTAGTGCGGAGGGACTAGCGGTTAACACCGGGGAGCTGTTTTTT. It specifies CASSAEGLAVNTGELFF.

In its sample, this clone was seen once. The chain's CDR3 is CASSLWTVDGELFF. The DNA of the CDR3 is TGTGCCAGCAGCCTTTGGACAGTGGACGGGGAGCTGTTTTTT. The V and J genes are TRBV3-1 (or the pseudogene TRBV3-2) and TRBJ2-2; TRBD1 is a possible D gene (6 bases). Between the trimmed V and J ends, which lost 4 bases and 7 bases, there was a span of 13 bases. The CDR3 has 14 residues. Germline assignment: CDR1 LGHDT and CDR2 YNNKEL (reference sequence).

The CDR3 DNA follows: TGTGCCAGCAGCTCGACTAGCGGGATATCCGAGACCCAGTACTTC. This translates into CASSSTSGISETQYF. The chain joins TRBV7-3 to TRBJ2-5, with 11 bases identical to TRBD2. CDR1 is SGHTA, CDR2 FQGTGA, per germline. The CDR3 totals 15 residues. The junction had 6 bases not matched to a gene; V was cut back by 4 bases and J by 5 bases.